These T cell receptor beta chains were read from a single sample in a study of T cells in Graves' hyperthyroidism and ophthalmopathy. A single record per CDR3 protein comes from TCRdb applying MiXCR to the multiplex PCR reads. The data show 600,000 to 850,000 distinct CDR3 sequences, roughly 20% seen once. Sequencing was carried out using blood. These receptors all come from a woman aged 45 to 65 with Graves' hyperthyroidism that later progressed to Graves' ophthalmopathy. Both conserved end residues are part of each CDR3. The D gene is left open where the match is weak. Expanded clones are given a class, and other clones once, few, many or no size at all.

TRBJ2-7 . . TRBV27 TGTGCCAGCAGGGGCCTCGACGGGTGGGACGAGCAGTACTTC CASRGLDGWDEQYF
TRBJ1-2 many . TRBV20-1 TGCAGTGCTAGAGATGGGAGGGGTGGGGTCTATGGCTACACCTTC CSARDGRGGVYGYTF
TRBJ1-3 few . TRBV3-1 TGTGCCAGCAGCCAAGTCCCGGGCTCGGTGACTGGAAACACCATATATTTT CASSQVPGSVTGNTIYF
TRBJ1-1 many . TRBV6-1 TGTGCCAGCAGTGAATACCGTGCCGTGAACACTGAAGCTTTCTTT CASSEYRAVNTEAFF
TRBJ1-1 many . TRBV27 TGTGCCAGCGGGGCCTCCTTACCCCAATCAATGAACACTGAAGCTTTCTTT CASGASLPQSMNTEAFF
TRBJ1-2 . . TRBV20-1 TGCAGTGCCGGAACCGGGGGGCGCCCCATCGGCTACACCTTC CSAGTGGRPIGYTF
TRBJ2-2 many TRBD1 TRBV30 TGTGCCTGCGGGACAGGGGGCCTCGGGGAGCTGTTTTTT CACGTGGLGELFF
TRBJ2-5 many TRBD1 TRBV12-3/TRBV12-4 TGTGCCAGCAGTTTCGGGACAGGGCAAGAGACCCAGTACTTC CASSFGTGQETQYF
TRBJ2-1 few . TRBV5-1 TGCGCCAGCAGCTTTAGCAGGGCCCATGAGCAGTTCTTC CASSFSRAHEQFF
TRBJ2-3 . TRBD2 TRBV4-1 TGCGCCAGCAGCCAAGTCCGGACTAGCGGGGGGGTAGATACGCAGTATTTT CASSQVRTSGGVDTQYF
TRBJ2-1 many . TRBV3-1 TGTGCCAGCAGCCGGGACAACTACAATGAGCAGTTCTTC CASSRDNYNEQFF
TRBJ1-5 . . TRBV19 TGTGCCAGTAGGGTGGGGGGGGTGTTCCATAGCAATCAGCCCCAGCATTTT CASRVGGVFHSNQPQHF
TRBJ2-7 . TRBD2 TRBV12-3/TRBV12-4 TGTGCCAGCAGAGCGGATAGCGGGGGGGCAAACGAGCAGTACTTC CASRADSGGANEQYF
TRBJ1-2 few TRBD1 TRBV5-1 TGCGCCAGCAGCTCCACCGGGACAGGGGGTTATGGCTACACCTTC CASSSTGTGGYGYTF
TRBJ1-2 . . TRBV24-1 TGTGCCACCAATCACCCTCCTAGACAGTATGGCTACACCTTC CATNHPPRQYGYTF
TRBJ1-1 many . TRBV20-1 TGCAGTGCTCGGGACACCAAGAACACTGAAGCTTTCTTT CSARDTKNTEAFF
TRBJ2-7 many . TRBV2 TGTGCCAGCGATTCGCGGGGAATCTCCTACGAGCAGTACTTC CASDSRGISYEQYF
TRBJ2-7 . . TRBV6-1 TGTGCCAGCAGTGACAGGGGTTGGAACGAGCAGTACTTC CASSDRGWNEQYF
TRBJ1-5 many . TRBV11-2 TGTGCCAGCAGCTTAGATAGAGGGGGACGTCAGCCCCAGCATTTT CASSLDRGGRQPQHF
TRBJ2-1 . TRBD2 TRBV7-3 TGTGCCAGCAGTTCGCTAGCGGGGGGGCCGGGGGAGCAGTTCTTC CASSSLAGGPGEQFF
TRBJ2-1 . . TRBV19 TGTGCCAGTAGGTTCCGGGGAAATAACAATGAGCAGTTCTTC CASRFRGNNNEQFF